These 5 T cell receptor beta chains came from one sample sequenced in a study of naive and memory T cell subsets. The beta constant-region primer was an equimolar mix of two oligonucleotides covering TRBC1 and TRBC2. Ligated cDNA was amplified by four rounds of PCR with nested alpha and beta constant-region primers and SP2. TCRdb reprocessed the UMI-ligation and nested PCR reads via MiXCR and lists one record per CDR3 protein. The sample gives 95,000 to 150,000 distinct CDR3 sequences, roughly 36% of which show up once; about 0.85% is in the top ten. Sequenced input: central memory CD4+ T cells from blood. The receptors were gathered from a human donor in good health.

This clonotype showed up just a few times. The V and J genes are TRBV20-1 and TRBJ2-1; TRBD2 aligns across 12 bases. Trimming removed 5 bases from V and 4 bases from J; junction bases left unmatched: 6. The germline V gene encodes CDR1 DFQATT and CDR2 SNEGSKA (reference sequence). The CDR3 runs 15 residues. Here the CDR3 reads CSAPGGLAGYNEQFF. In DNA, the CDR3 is TGCAGTGCTCCGGGAGGACTAGCGGGATACAATGAGCAGTTCTTC.

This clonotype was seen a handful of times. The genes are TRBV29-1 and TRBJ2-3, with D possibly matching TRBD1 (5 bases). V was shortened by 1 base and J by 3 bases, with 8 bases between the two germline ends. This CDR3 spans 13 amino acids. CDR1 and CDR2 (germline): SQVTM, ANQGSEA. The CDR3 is CSVEAQGTDTQYF. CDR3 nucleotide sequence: TGCAGCGTTGAAGCCCAGGGTACAGATACGCAGTATTTT.

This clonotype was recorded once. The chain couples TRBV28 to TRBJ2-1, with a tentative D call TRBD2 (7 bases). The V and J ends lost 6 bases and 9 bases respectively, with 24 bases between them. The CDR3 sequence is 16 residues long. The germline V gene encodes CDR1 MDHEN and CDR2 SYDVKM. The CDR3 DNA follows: TGTGCCAGCAGACCGGCCCAGGGAGGGGGGGTTTCTGAGCAGTTCTTC. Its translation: CASRPAQGGGVSEQFF.

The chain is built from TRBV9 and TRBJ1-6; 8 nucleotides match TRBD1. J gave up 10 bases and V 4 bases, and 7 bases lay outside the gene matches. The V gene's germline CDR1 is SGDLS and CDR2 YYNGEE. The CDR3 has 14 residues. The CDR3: CASSLDRVKSPLHF. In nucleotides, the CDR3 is TGTGCCAGCAGCCTGGACAGGGTCAAGTCACCCCTCCACTTT.

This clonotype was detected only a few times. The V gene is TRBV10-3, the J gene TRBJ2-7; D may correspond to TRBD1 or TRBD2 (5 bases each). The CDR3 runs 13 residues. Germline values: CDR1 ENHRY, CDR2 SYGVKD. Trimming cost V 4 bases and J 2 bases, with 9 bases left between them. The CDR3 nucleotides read TGTGCCATCAGTGTCGGGACGACCTACGAGCAGTACTTC. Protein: CAISVGTTYEQYF.